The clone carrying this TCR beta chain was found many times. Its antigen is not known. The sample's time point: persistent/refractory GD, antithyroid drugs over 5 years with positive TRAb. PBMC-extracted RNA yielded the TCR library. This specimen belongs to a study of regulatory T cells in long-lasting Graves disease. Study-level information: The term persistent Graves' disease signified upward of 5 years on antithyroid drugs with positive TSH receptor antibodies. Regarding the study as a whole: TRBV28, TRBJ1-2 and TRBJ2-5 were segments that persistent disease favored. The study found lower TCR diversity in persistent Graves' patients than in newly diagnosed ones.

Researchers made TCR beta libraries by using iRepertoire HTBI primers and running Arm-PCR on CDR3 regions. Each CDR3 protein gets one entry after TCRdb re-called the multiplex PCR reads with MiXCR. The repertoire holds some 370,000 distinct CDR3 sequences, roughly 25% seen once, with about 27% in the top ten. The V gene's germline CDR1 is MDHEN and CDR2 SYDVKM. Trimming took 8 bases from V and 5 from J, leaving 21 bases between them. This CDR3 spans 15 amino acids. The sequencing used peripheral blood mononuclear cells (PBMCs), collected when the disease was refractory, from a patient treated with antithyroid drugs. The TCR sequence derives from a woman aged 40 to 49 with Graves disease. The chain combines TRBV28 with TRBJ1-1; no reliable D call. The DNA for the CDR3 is TGTGCCAGCCTAAGCTATCGGCCCAAGGTGACTGAAGCTTTCTTT. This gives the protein CASLSYRPKVTEAFF.